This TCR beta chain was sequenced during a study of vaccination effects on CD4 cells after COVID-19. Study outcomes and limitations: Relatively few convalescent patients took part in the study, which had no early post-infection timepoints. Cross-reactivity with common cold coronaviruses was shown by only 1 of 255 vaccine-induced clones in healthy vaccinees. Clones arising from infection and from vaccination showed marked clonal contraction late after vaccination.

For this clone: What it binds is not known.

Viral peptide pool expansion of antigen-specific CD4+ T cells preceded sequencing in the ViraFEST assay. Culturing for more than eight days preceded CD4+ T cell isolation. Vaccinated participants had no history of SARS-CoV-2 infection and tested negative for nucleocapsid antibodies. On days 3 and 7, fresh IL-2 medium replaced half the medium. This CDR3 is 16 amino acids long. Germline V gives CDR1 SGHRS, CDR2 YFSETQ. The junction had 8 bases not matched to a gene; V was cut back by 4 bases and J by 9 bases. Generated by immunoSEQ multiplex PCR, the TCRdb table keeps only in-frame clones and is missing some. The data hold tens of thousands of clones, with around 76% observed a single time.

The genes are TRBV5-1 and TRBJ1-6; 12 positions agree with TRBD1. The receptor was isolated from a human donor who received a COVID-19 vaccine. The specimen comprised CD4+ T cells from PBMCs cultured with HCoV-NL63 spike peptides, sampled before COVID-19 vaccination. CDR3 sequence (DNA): TGCGCCAGCAGCCGCGAGGGACAGGGGGCCGGTTCACCCCTCCACTTT. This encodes CASSREGQGAGSPLHF.